The following is a T cell receptor beta chain sequence with its context. Its specificity is not known. This sample was included in a study of CD8 T cells in ankylosing spondylitis. Regarding the study as a whole: Among TCR beta sequences, a motif of fewer than 10 highly homologous variants appeared characteristic of ankylosing spondylitis blood. Existing reports had already noted some motif variants in reactive arthritis synovial fluid and blood. Clones linked with disease were CD8+ and fairly uncommon in the peripheral blood.

It was by quantitative 5'-RACE with molecular barcodes that TCR beta libraries were made. One entry per CDR3 protein results from TCRdb running MiXCR on the 5' RACE reads. The data hold fewer than 450,000 distinct CDR3 sequences, with roughly a sixth observed a single time. Germline-derived CDR1 and CDR2 are LNHDA and SQIVND (reference sequence). V lost 5 bases to trimming and J lost 1 base, with 12 bases between them. The CDR3 extends over 15 amino acids. The sequencing sample was made of blood, either unsorted or a sorted T cell fraction (not recorded which). This chain joins TRBV19 and TRBJ1-5, with a weak D call TRBD1 (6 bases). The TCR sequence derives from a male donor with ankylosing spondylitis. The CDR3 protein is CASSREGQSNQPQHF. The CDR3 DNA sequence: TGTGCCAGTAGTCGAGAAGGACAGAGCAATCAGCCCCAGCATTTT.